These 27 T cell receptor beta chains were all obtained from the same sample, sequenced in a study of identical twins. MiXCR, run by TCRdb on the 5' RACE reads, gives a single entry per CDR3 protein. Here the sample spans around 480,000 distinct CDR3 sequences, 13% to 15% being singletons. These data also featured in a second study, about yellow fever vaccine responses in identical twins.

The sequenced sample consisted of CD4+ T cells sorted from blood. These TCRs come from a woman younger than 35 in good health.

This clonotype was found a few times. The chain's CDR3 is CASSFRAGADTQYF. The DNA of the CDR3 is TGTGCCAGCAGCTTTAGGGCGGGGGCAGATACGCAGTATTTT. The rearrangement joins TRBV5-5 to TRBJ2-3; TRBD2 matches 7 bases. This CDR3 contains 14 residues. V dropped 2 bases and J dropped 4; count of bases not matched to a gene: 4. Germline V CDR1 and CDR2: SGHKS, YYEKEE (reference sequence).

V usage is TRBV10-3 and J usage is TRBJ2-2; TRBD2 aligns across 10 bases. In germline, CDR1 is ENHRY, CDR2 SYGVKD. V lost 1 base, J lost 8 bases, and 10 bases stayed unmatched. The CDR3 contains 17 residues. Here the CDR3 reads CAISEFLAGVRAGELFF. As DNA, the CDR3 is TGTGCCATCAGTGAGTTCCTAGCGGGAGTACGAGCTGGGGAGCTGTTTTTT.

The chain uses TRBV30 and TRBJ1-1; the match to TRBD1 covers 7 bases. CDR3 length equals 12 residues. V trimming: 3 bases; J trimming: 7 bases; junction bases outside the gene matches: 5. The germline gives CDR1 GTSNPN, CDR2 SVGIG (reference sequence). The CDR3 nucleotides read TGTGCCTGGAGGAGGGGGCCGAGTGAAGCTTTCTTT. Protein: CAWRRGPSEAFF.

A few counts support this clonotype. CDR3 loop: CASSPGQGTTNEKLFF. CDR3 DNA sequence: TGTGCCAGCAGCCCGGGACAGGGGACAACTAATGAAAAACTGTTTTTT. The rearrangement joins TRBV3-1 to TRBJ1-4, with 10 nucleotides matching TRBD1. Germline assignment: CDR1 LGHDT and CDR2 YNNKEL (reference sequence). CDR3 length: 16 residues. J gave up 0 bases and V 4 bases, and 2 bases lay outside the gene matches.

The gene calls are TRBV5-1 and TRBJ2-5; either TRBD1 or TRBD2 may supply D (5 bases each). In germline, CDR1 is SGHRS, CDR2 YFSETQ. The CDR3 runs 15 residues. Trimming stripped 4 bases from V and 2 bases from J, with 15 bases between. CDR3 residues: CASSAQRDLQETQYF. CDR3 DNA sequence: TGCGCCAGCAGCGCCCAAAGGGACCTTCAAGAGACCCAGTACTTC.

The chain links TRBV6-1 to TRBJ2-3; 10 bases are shared with TRBD2. This CDR3 region has 16 residues. V lost 5 bases and J lost 2; bases outside the gene matches: 7. Germline loops: CDR1 MNHNS, CDR2 SASEGT. CDR3 DNA sequence: TGTGCCAGCAGTCAACGGACTAGCGGTTTCACAGATACGCAGTATTTT. Translation: CASSQRTSGFTDTQYF.

In its sample, this clonotype was seen many times. The chain uses TRBV7-8 and TRBJ2-1, with TRBD1 matching over 7 bases. This CDR3 is 14 amino acids long. Per the germline V gene, CDR1 is SGHVS and CDR2 is FQNEAQ. J lost 9 bases, V lost 3 bases, and 8 bases had no gene match. The CDR3 coding sequence is TGTGCCAGCAGCTTCGAAAGGGGGCCCGGTGAGCAGTTCTTC. Translating it yields CASSFERGPGEQFF.

The V and J genes are TRBV5-6 and TRBJ1-1, with a tentative D call TRBD1 (6 bases). Germline assignment: CDR1 SGHDT and CDR2 YYEEEE. V lost 3 bases and J lost 1, with 13 bases in between. This CDR3 is built from 15 residues. In nucleotides, the CDR3 is TGTGCCAGCAGCTCAGTATTGACAGGGAACACTGAAGCTTTCTTT. Translation gives CASSSVLTGNTEAFF.

The V gene is TRBV28, the J gene TRBJ2-7; 7 bases align to TRBD1. J lost 0 bases, V lost 4 bases, and 6 bases had no gene match. The CDR3 covers 15 residues. The V gene's germline CDR1 is MDHEN and CDR2 SYDVKM. DNA for the CDR3: TGTGCCAGCAGTTCTACAGGGGACCGCTCCTACGAGCAGTACTTC. Its translation is CASSSTGDRSYEQYF.

This clonotype was picked up a small number of times. The J gene is TRBJ2-5, the V gene TRBV7-2; no clear D gene. This CDR3 has 15 amino acids. Germline V gene data show CDR1 as SGHTA and CDR2 as FQGNSA. Trimming took off 5 bases at V and 5 bases at J, with 18 bases between the two ends. The CDR3 DNA is TGTGCCAGCAGCCCCCGGCCCCCAGGAGTGGAGACCCAGTACTTC. Translated, it gives CASSPRPPGVETQYF. Looking up the rest from reference TRBV7-2 and TRBJ2-5 gives the full variable domain: GAGVSQSPSNKVTEKGKDVELRCDPISGHTALYWYRQSLGQGLEFLIYFQGNSAPDKSGLPSDRFSAERTGGSVSTLTIQRTQQEDSAVYLCASSPRPPGVETQYFGPGTRLLVL.

The sample holds a few counts of this clonotype. V and J are TRBV3-1 and TRBJ2-1, with a tentative D call TRBD2 (5 bases). CDR3 length: 14 amino acids. The ends were cut back, 2 bases at V and 6 bases at J, with 11 bases in the middle. Germline values: CDR1 LGHDT, CDR2 YNNKEL (reference sequence). CDR3 in DNA: TGTGCCAGCAGCCAACGCGTGGGAGTCAATGAGCAGTTCTTC. Amino acids: CASSQRVGVNEQFF.

The rearrangement uses TRBV19 and TRBJ2-2; D tentatively fits TRBD1 or TRBD2 (5 bases each). The germline V gene encodes CDR1 LNHDA and CDR2 SQIVND (reference sequence). Trimming removed 7 bases from V and 7 bases from J, with 16 bases in between. This CDR3 contains 14 residues. Here the CDR3 reads CASMGVQGSGELFF. The DNA of the CDR3 is TGTGCCAGTATGGGGGTCCAGGGCAGCGGGGAGCTGTTTTTT.

The J gene is TRBJ2-5, the V gene TRBV9; 8 bases match TRBD1. The CDR3 contains 14 residues. The germline CDR1 and CDR2 sequences are SGDLS and YYNGEE. V lost 3 bases to trimming and J lost 3 bases; unmatched junction nucleotides: 4. CDR3 nucleotide sequence: TGTGCCAGCAGCGGGGGACAGGTCAAAGAGACCCAGTACTTC. Encoded protein: CASSGGQVKETQYF.

This sequence joins TRBV28 and TRBJ2-2; no firm D call. This CDR3 has 12 residues. Germline CDR1 reads MDHEN; CDR2 reads SYDVKM. The V end lost 7 bases, the J end lost 4 bases, and 7 bases lay between the germline ends. As DNA, the CDR3 is TGTGCCAGCACCCTCGCCACCGGGGAGCTGTTTTTT. This encodes CASTLATGELFF.

The chain uses TRBV11-2 and TRBJ2-7; 9 nucleotides agree with TRBD2. The germline CDR1 and CDR2 sequences are SGHAT and FQNNGV. The CDR3 is made up of 14 amino acids. With 1 base clipped from V and 7 bases from J, the junction kept 5 bases outside the gene matches. The CDR3 nucleotides read TGTGCCAGCAGCTTAGGACTAGCGGTCGGAGAGCAGTACTTC. Translating it yields CASSLGLAVGEQYF.

The sample holds many counts of this clonotype. V usage is TRBV24-1 and J usage is TRBJ2-1; TRBD2 matches at 8 bases. V was pared by 9 bases and J by 8 bases, with 8 bases of the junction left unmatched. CDR3 size: 13 residues. Germline V CDR1 and CDR2: KGHDR, SFDVKD. CDR3 region: CATSSGGRDEQFF. The CDR3, as DNA: TGTGCCACCTCGTCGGGAGGGCGTGATGAGCAGTTCTTC.

The chain employs TRBV6-5 and TRBJ1-4; D gene unclear. CDR3 length equals 14 residues. The ends were cut back, 0 bases at V and 7 bases at J, with 9 bases in the middle. CDR1 and CDR2 (germline): MNHEY, SVGAGI. The DNA for the CDR3 is TGTGCCAGCAGTTACTCAGGGCTGGGTGAAAAACTGTTTTTT. It codes for CASSYSGLGEKLFF.

The chain combines TRBV7-9 with TRBJ2-5, with 7 bases identical to TRBD1. CDR1 is SEHNR, CDR2 FQNEAQ, per germline (reference sequence). V shed 1 base, J shed 7 bases, and the junction held 6 bases outside the gene matches. CDR3 size: 14 residues. CDR3 residues: CASSLGGGDGTQYF. For the CDR3, the DNA is TGTGCCAGCAGCTTAGGAGGGGGCGATGGGACCCAGTACTTC.

This clonotype was counted between two and nine times. Here the CDR3 reads CASSTRRREGTGTKNIQYF. The CDR3 DNA sequence: TGTGCCAGCAGTACCCGTCGGCGGGAGGGAACTGGGACCAAAAACATTCAGTACTTC. V gene TRBV28 combines with J gene TRBJ2-4; 9 bases agree with TRBD2. Germline CDR1 is MDHEN and CDR2 is SYDVKM. The CDR3 is 19 amino acids. Trimming at V came to 5 bases and at J to 2 bases, leaving 16 bases not matched to a gene. Looking up the rest from reference TRBV28 and TRBJ2-4 gives the full variable domain: DVKVTQSSRYLVKRTGEKVFLECVQDMDHENMFWYRQDPGLGLRLIYFSYDVKMKEKGDIPEGYSVSREKKERFSLILESASTNQTSMYLCASSTRRREGTGTKNIQYFGAGTRLSVL.

This clonotype was seen a few times. J is TRBJ2-2 and V is TRBV14, with D hard to call. Germline V lookup: CDR1 SGHDN, CDR2 FVKESK. V lost 0 bases and J 0 bases, leaving 5 bases between the germline ends. The CDR3 totals 15 residues. DNA for the CDR3: TGTGCCAGCAGCCAAGACTCTCCGAACACCGGGGAGCTGTTTTTT. This translates into CASSQDSPNTGELFF.

This clonotype was recorded a few times. The DNA of the CDR3 is TGTGCCAGCAGTGAACCCGACCCTGGAGCCAAAAACATTCAGTACTTC. It codes for CASSEPDPGAKNIQYF. The rearrangement joins TRBV2 to TRBJ2-4; D is unclear. Germline loops: CDR1 SNHLY, CDR2 FYNNEI. The CDR3 consists of 16 residues. V lost 2 bases and J lost 0, with 11 bases in between. Full variable domain (remainder filled in from reference TRBV2 and TRBJ2-4): EPEVTQTPSHQVTQMGQEVILRCVPISNHLYFYWYRQILGQKVEFLVSFYNNEISEKSEIFDDQFSVERPDGSNFTLKIRSTKLEDSAMYFCASSEPDPGAKNIQYFGAGTRLSVL.

This clonotype has only a few counts. The rearrangement joins TRBV7-9 to TRBJ2-2; D may be TRBD2 (5 bases). The CDR3 contains 14 residues. Germline V gene lookup returns CDR1 SEHNR and CDR2 FQNEAQ (reference sequence). Deletions cut 7 bases from V and 5 bases from J, with 14 bases between. CDR3 sequence (DNA): TGTGCCAGCACGGCGGGTAGCCAGACCGGGGAGCTGTTTTTT. Protein: CASTAGSQTGELFF.

The rearrangement joins TRBV7-2 to TRBJ2-4; D is ambiguous. CDR3 length equals 13 residues. The V gene's germline CDR1 is SGHTA and CDR2 FQGNSA. The V end lost 1 base, the J end lost 15 bases, and 16 bases lay between the germline ends. The DNA of the CDR3 is TGTGCCAGCAGCTTAGGAAGCACCCTTTATGCGTACTTC. Translation gives CASSLGSTLYAYF.

The genes are TRBV7-2 and TRBJ2-1; 7 bases fit TRBD1. The CDR3 extends over 17 amino acids. CDR1 SGHTA and CDR2 FQGNSA come from the germline V gene. Trimming removed 0 bases from V and 0 bases from J; junction bases left unmatched: 5. The chain's CDR3 is CASSLARGRSSYNEQFF. CDR3 bases: TGTGCCAGCAGCTTAGCGAGGGGGCGTAGCTCCTACAATGAGCAGTTCTTC.

This clonotype was picked up a small number of times. The chain employs TRBV29-1 and TRBJ1-1; possibly TRBD1 for D (6 bases). Germline V gene lookup returns CDR1 SQVTM and CDR2 ANQGSEA. Trimming stripped 5 bases from V and 4 bases from J, with 17 bases between. This CDR3 is built from 14 residues. In DNA, the CDR3 is TGCAGCGTTTCAATCGCGGGGGCCGGCACTGAAGCTTTCTTT. Its protein is CSVSIAGAGTEAFF.

This clonotype was seen a few times. This chain uses TRBV7-2 with TRBJ2-7, with TRBD2 matching 9 bases. J was trimmed by 2 bases and V by 1 base; bases with no gene match: 9. Germline CDR1 and CDR2: SGHTA and FQGNSA. The length of the CDR3 is 17 residues. The CDR3 nucleotides read TGTGCCAGCAGCTTAGTCCCTAGCGGGATCCTAACCTACGAGCAGTACTTC. It specifies CASSLVPSGILTYEQYF.

This clonotype has only a few counts. The chain employs TRBV20-1 and TRBJ2-6; D is ambiguous. Deletions cut 5 bases from V and 0 bases from J, with 8 bases between. Per the germline V gene, CDR1 is DFQATT and CDR2 is SNEGSKA (reference sequence). This CDR3 is built from 14 residues. This chain's CDR3 is CSAPVYSGANVLTF. For the CDR3, the DNA is TGCAGTGCTCCCGTGTACTCTGGGGCCAACGTCCTGACTTTC.